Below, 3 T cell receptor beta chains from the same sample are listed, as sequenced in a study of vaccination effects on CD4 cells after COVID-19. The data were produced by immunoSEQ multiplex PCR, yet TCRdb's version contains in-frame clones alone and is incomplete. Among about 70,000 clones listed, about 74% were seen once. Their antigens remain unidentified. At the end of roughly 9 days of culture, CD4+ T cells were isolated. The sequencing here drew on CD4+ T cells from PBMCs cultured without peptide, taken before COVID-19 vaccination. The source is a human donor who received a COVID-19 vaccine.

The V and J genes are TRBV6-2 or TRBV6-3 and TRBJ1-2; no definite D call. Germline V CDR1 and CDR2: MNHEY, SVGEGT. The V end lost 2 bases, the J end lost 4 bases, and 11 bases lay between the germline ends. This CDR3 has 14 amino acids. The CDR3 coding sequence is TGTGCCAGCAGTTACGAGGGCCGATCCTATGGCTACACCTTC. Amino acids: CASSYEGRSYGYTF.

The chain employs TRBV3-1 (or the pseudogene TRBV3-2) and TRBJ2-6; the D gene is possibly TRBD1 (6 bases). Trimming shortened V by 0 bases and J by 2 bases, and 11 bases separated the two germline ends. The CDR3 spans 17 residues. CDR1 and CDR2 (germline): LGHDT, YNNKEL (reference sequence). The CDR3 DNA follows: TGTGCCAGCAGCCAAGATAGCAGGGGTACTGGGGCCAACGTCCTGACTTTC. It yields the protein CASSQDSRGTGANVLTF.

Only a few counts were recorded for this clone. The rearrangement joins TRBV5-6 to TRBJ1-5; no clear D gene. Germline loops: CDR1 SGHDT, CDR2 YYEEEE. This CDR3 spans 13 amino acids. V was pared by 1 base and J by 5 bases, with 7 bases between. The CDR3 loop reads CASSLSGDQPQHF. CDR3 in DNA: TGTGCCAGCAGCTTGTCCGGGGATCAGCCCCAGCATTTT.